Presented here are 8 T cell receptor beta chains from one specimen sequenced in a study of spatial heterogeneity in lung cancer. TCRdb re-analysed the 5' RACE reads in MiXCR, keeping a single row per CDR3 protein. The sample lists around 74,000 distinct CDR3 sequences, approximately 12% occurring once. Regarding time point: sample taken at primary tumor resection. Researchers sequenced whole RNA taken from tumor, nontumor lung or frozen PBMC without sorting. Sample: PBMCs, taken at surgery. Source of these receptors: a male donor with early-stage non-small cell lung cancer.

The table lists this clonotype with a few counts. The chain uses TRBV25-1 and TRBJ2-6; 7 nucleotides agree with TRBD1. J lost 2 bases, V lost 6 bases, and 7 bases had no gene match. CDR1 is MGHDK and CDR2 is SYGVNS in the germline V gene. The CDR3 is made up of 16 amino acids. CDR3 sequence: CASSEQGSTGANVLTF. The CDR3 DNA sequence: TGTGCCAGCAGCGAACAGGGGAGTACTGGGGCCAACGTCCTGACTTTC.

Notes on this clonotype: Since a much larger clone is just one base distant, this may be a read error. J is TRBJ1-2 and V is TRBV4-3; 7 bases map to TRBD1. The CDR3 contains 17 residues. The germline V gene has CDR1 LGHNA and CDR2 YSLEER. The CDR3 sequence is CASNQAQTGTLGYGYTF. The CDR3 DNA follows: TGCGCCAGCAACCAAGCCCAGACAGGGACCCTTGGTTATGGCTACACCTTC.

This clonotype came up many times. The V call is TRBV12-3 or TRBV12-4, the J call TRBJ2-2; D is perhaps TRBD1 (6 bases). V gave up 3 bases and J gave up 7 bases, with 9 bases separating them. This CDR3 is built from 13 residues. As DNA, the CDR3 is TGTGCCAGCAGTTTGACAGGTGTCGGGGAGCTGTTTTTT. Translating it yields CASSLTGVGELFF.

This clonotype was detected only a few times. The genes are TRBV14 and TRBJ1-1, with D maybe TRBD1 (6 bases). V gave up 0 bases and J gave up 3 bases, with 8 bases separating them. CDR3 length equals 14 residues. The germline CDR1 and CDR2 sequences are SGHDN and FVKESK. CDR3 nucleotide sequence: TGTGCCAGCAGCCAAGAAGGACAGTACACTGAAGCTTTCTTT. Amino acids: CASSQEGQYTEAFF.

This clonotype was seen repeatedly, ten times or more. The chain carries TRBV6-5 and TRBJ2-1; D remains ambiguous. V dropped 3 bases and J dropped 5 bases, with 5 bases sitting between them. The V gene's germline CDR1 is MNHEY and CDR2 SVGAGI. The CDR3 contains 12 residues. In nucleotides, the CDR3 is TGTGCCAGCAGTTATTTGGACAATGAGCAGTTCTTC. It specifies CASSYLDNEQFF.

The V and J genes are TRBV7-9 and TRBJ2-1; D remains unclear. V lost 3 bases and J lost 6, with 6 bases in between. CDR1 and CDR2 (germline): SEHNR, FQNEAQ (reference sequence). The CDR3 spans 12 residues. CDR3 sequence reads: CASSFGLNEQFF. In nucleotides, the CDR3 is TGTGCCAGCAGCTTTGGTCTCAATGAGCAGTTCTTC.

This clonotype was observed many times. The V gene is TRBV24-1, the J gene TRBJ2-1, with unresolved D. The CDR3 has 12 residues. V gave up 3 bases and J gave up 9 bases, with 8 bases separating them. The V gene's germline CDR1 is KGHDR and CDR2 SFDVKD. CDR3 nucleotide sequence: TGTGCCACCAGTGATCAGACTTTTGAGCAGTTCTTC. This codes for CATSDQTFEQFF.

This clonotype has only a few counts. J is TRBJ1-1 and V is TRBV5-1, with D perhaps TRBD1 (5 bases). Trimming shortened V by 9 bases and J by 5 bases, and 23 bases separated the two germline ends. The CDR3 extends over 15 amino acids. Germline values: CDR1 SGHRS, CDR2 YFSETQ. CDR3 protein: CATSEGPRGDTEAFF. The CDR3 region has the DNA TGCGCCACCTCTGAGGGGCCTAGAGGGGATACTGAAGCTTTCTTT.